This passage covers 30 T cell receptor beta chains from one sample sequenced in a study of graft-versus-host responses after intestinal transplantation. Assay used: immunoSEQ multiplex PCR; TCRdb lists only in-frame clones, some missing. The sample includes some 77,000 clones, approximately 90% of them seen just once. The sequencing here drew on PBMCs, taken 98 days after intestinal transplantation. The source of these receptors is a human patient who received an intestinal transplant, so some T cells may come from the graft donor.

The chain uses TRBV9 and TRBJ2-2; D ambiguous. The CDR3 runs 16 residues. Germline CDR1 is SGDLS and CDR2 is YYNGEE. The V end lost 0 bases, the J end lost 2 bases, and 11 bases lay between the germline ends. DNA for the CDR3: TGTGCCAGCAGCGTAGATCCTCTTCGAAACACCGGGGAGCTGTTTTTT. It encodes CASSVDPLRNTGELFF.

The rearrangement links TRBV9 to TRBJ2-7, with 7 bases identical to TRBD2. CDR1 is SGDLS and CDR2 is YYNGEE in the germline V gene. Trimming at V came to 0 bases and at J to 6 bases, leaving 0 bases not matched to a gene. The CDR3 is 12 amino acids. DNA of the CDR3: TGTGCCAGCAGCGTAGGGACTAGCGAGCAGTACTTC. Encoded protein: CASSVGTSEQYF.

The CDR3 loop is CASSLLDQPQHF. The CDR3 coding sequence is TGTGCCAGCAGCTTGCTCGATCAGCCCCAGCATTTT. The chain recombines TRBV7-6 with TRBJ1-5; no definite D call. Germline loops: CDR1 SGHVS, CDR2 FNYEAQ. This CDR3 is 12 amino acids long. Trimming cost V 3 bases and J 5 bases, with 5 bases left between them.

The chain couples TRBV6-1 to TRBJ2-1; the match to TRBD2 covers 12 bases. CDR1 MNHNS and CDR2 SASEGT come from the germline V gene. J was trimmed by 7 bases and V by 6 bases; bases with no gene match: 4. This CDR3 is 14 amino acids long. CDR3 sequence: CASSLAGGPNEQFF. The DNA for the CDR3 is TGTGCCAGCAGCCTAGCGGGAGGGCCAAATGAGCAGTTCTTC.

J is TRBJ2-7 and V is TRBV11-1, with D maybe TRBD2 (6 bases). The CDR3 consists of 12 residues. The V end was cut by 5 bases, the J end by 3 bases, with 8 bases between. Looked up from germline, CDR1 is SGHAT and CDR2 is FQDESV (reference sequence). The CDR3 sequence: CASSQGLYEQYF. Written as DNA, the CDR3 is TGTGCCAGCAGCCAGGGACTCTACGAGCAGTACTTC.

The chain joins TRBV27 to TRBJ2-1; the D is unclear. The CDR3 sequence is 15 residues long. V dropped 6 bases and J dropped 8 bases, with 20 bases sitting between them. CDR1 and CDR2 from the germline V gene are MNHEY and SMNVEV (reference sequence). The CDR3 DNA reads TGTGCCAGCAGCGGATACGACTCCAGTCGGGATGAGCAGTTCTTC. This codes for CASSGYDSSRDEQFF.

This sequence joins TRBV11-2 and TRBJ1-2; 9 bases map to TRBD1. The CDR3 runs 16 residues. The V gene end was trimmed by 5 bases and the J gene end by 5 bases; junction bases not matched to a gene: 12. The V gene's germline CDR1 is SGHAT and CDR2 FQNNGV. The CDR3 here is CASSLSPGQGVYGYTF. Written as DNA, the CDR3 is TGTGCCAGCAGCCTTTCGCCGGGACAGGGAGTGTATGGCTACACCTTC.

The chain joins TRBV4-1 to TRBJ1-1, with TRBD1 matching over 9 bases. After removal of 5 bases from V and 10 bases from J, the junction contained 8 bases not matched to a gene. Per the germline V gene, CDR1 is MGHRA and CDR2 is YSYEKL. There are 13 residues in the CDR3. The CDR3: CASSATGGDVAFF. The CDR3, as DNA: TGCGCCAGCAGCGCAACAGGGGGCGATGTAGCTTTCTTT.

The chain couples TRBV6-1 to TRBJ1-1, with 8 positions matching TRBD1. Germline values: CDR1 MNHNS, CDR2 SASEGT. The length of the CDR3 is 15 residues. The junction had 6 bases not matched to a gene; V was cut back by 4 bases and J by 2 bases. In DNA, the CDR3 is TGTGCCAGCAGTGGAGCGACAGGGGCCAACACTGAAGCTTTCTTT. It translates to CASSGATGANTEAFF.

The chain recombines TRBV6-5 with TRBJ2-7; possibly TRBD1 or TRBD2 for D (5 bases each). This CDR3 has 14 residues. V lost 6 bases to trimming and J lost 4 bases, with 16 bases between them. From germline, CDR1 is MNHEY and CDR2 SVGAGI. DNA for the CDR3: TGTGCCAGCAGCTCCTACGGGGCCGGGTACGAGCAGTACTTC. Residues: CASSSYGAGYEQYF.

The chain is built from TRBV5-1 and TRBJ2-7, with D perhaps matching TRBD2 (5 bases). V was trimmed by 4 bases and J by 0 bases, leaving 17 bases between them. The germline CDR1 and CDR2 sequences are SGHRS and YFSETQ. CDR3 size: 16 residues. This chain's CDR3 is CASSGNPQRNSYEQYF. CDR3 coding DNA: TGCGCCAGCAGCGGCAACCCACAGCGGAACTCCTACGAGCAGTACTTC. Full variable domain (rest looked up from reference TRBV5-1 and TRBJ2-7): KAGVTQTPRYLIKTRGQQVTLSCSPISGHRSVSWYQQTPGQGLQFLFEYFSETQRNKGNFPGRFSGRQFSNSRSEMNVSTLELGDSALYLCASSGNPQRNSYEQYFGPGTRLTVT.

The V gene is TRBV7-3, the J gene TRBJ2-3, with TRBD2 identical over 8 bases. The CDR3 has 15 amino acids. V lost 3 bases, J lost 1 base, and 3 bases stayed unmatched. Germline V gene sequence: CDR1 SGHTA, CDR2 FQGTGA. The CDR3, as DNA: TGTGCCAGCAGCTTGAGGGGACTAGGCACAGATACGCAGTATTTT. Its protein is CASSLRGLGTDTQYF.

CDR3: CASSKLDSFTPLHF. In nucleotides, the CDR3 is TGTGCCAGCAGCAAATTGGACAGCTTCACACCCCTCCACTTT. The chain employs TRBV13 and TRBJ1-6; possibly TRBD1 for D (6 bases). In germline, CDR1 is PRHDT, CDR2 FYEKMQ (reference sequence). The ends were cut back, 5 bases at V and 11 bases at J, with 16 bases in the middle. The CDR3 contains 14 residues.

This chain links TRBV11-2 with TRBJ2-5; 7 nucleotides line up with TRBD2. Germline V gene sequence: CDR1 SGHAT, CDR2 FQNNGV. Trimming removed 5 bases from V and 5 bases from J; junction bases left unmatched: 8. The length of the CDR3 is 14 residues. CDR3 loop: CASSRSGGWETQYF. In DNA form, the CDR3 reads TGTGCCAGCAGCCGCTCGGGGGGATGGGAGACCCAGTACTTC.

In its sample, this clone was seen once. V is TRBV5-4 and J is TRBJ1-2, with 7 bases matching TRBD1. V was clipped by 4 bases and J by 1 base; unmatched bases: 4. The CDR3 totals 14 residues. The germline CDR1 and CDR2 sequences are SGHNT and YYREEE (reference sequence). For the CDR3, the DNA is TGTGCCAGCAGCCCGGGACAGCTTAACTATGGCTACACCTTC. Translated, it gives CASSPGQLNYGYTF.

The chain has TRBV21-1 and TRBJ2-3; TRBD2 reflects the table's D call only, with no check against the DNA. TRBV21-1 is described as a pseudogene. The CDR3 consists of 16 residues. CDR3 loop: CASGKATSGGTDTQYF. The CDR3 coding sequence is TGTGCCAGCGGCAAAGCGACTAGCGGGGGCACAGATACGCAGTATTTT.

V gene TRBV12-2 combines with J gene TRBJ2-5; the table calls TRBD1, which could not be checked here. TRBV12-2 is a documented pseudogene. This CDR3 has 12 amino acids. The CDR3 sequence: CASRYREETQYF. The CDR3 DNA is TGTGCAAGTCGCTACAGGGAAGAGACCCAGTACTTC.

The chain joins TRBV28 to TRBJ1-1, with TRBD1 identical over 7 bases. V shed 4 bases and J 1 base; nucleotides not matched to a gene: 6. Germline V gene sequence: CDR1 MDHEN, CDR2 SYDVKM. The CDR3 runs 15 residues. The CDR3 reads CASSYSTGANTEAFF. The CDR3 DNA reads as TGTGCCAGCAGTTATTCCACAGGGGCGAACACTGAAGCTTTCTTT.

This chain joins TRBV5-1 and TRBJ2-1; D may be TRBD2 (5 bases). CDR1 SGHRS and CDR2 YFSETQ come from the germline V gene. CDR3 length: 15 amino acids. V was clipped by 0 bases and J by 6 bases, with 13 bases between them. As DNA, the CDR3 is TGCGCCAGCAGCTTGGGGCTAGCCAACGGCAATGAGCAGTTCTTC. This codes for CASSLGLANGNEQFF.

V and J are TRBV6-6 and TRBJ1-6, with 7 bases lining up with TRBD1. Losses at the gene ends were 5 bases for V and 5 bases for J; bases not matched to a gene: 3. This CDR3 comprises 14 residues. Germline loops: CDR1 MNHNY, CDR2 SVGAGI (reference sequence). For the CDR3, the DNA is TGTGCCAGCAGTAAGGGGGCAGATAATTCACCCCTCCACTTT. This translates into CASSKGADNSPLHF.

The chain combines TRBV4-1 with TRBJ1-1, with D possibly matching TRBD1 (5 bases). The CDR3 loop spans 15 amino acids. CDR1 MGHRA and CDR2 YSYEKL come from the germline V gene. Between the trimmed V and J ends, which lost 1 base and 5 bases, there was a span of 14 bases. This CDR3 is CASSQVPRGGTEAFF. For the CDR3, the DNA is TGCGCCAGCAGCCAAGTCCCCCGGGGGGGGACTGAAGCTTTCTTT.

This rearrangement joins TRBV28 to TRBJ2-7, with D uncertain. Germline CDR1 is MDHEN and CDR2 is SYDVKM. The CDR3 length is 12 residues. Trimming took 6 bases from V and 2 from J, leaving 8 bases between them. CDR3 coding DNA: TGTGCCAGCAGGGGCAGACCCTACGAGCAGTACTTC. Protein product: CASRGRPYEQYF.

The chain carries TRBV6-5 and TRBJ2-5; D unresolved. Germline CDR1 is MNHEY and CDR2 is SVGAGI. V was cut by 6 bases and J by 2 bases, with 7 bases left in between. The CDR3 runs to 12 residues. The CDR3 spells CASSSWQETQYF. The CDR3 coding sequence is TGTGCCAGCAGCTCCTGGCAAGAGACCCAGTACTTC.

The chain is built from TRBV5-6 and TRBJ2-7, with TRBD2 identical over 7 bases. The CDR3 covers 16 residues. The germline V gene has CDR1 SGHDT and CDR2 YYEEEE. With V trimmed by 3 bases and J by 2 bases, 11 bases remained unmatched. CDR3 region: CASSYASSGQPYEQYF. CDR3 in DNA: TGTGCCAGCAGCTACGCCTCTAGCGGCCAACCCTACGAGCAGTACTTC.

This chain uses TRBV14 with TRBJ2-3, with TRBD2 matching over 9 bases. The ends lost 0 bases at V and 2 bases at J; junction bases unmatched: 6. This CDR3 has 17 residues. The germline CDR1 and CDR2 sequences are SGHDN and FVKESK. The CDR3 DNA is TGTGCCAGCAGCCAAGAAGCTGGGACTAGCTTCACAGATACGCAGTATTTT. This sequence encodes CASSQEAGTSFTDTQYF.

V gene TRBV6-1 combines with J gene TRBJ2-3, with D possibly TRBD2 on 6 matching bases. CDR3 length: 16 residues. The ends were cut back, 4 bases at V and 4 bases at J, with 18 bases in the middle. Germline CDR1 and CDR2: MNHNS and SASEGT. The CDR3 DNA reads TGTGCCAGCAGTGGACTAGTAAGGGGCCCACCAGATACGCAGTATTTT. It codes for CASSGLVRGPPDTQYF.

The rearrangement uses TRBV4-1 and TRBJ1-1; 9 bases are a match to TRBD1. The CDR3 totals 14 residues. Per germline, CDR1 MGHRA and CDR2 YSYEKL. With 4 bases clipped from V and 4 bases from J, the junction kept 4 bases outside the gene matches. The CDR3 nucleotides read TGCGCCAGCAGCCGCCCGACAGGGGGCACTGAAGCTTTCTTT. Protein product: CASSRPTGGTEAFF.

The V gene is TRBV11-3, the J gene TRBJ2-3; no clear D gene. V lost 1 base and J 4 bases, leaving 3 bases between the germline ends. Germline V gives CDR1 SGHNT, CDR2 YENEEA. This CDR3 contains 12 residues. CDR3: CASSLGPDTQYF. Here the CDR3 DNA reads TGTGCCAGCAGCTTAGGGCCAGATACGCAGTATTTT.

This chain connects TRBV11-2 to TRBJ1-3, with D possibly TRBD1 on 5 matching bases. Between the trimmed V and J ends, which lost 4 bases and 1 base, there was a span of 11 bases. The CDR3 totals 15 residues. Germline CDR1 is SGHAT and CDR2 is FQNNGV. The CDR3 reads CASSSLKGSGNTIYF. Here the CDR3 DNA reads TGTGCCAGCAGCTCCCTGAAGGGGTCTGGAAACACCATATATTTT.

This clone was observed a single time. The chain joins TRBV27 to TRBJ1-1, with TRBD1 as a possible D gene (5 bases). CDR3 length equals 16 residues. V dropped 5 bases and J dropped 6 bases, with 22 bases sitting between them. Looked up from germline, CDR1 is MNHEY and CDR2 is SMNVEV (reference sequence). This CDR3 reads CASSGLGASWFPEAFF. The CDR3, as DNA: TGTGCCAGCAGTGGGCTAGGGGCGTCCTGGTTCCCTGAAGCTTTCTTT.